Each of the 3 T cell receptor beta chains below was sequenced from the same sample in a study of shared clonotypes between healthy human individuals. Naive CD8 isolation took CD45RO-negative cells positively selected for CCR7 and excluded terminally differentiated effector memory CD45RA+ cells. The protocol was immunoSEQ multiplex PCR, while the TCRdb copy is restricted to in-frame clones and leaves out a portion. The sample yields about 2,100,000 clones, roughly 91% seen once. Sample: naive CD8+ T cells from PBMCs. The receptor source for this set is a man aged 18 to 30 in good health. Some clones in this sample may be carry-over from other donors' samples.

A word on this clone: This specimen includes other DNA sequences encoding the same CDR3. This chain joins TRBV2 and TRBJ2-7, with D uncertain. This CDR3 is built from 11 residues. Germline CDR1 is SNHLY and CDR2 is FYNNEI. Between the trimmed V and J ends, which lost 6 bases and 2 bases, there was a span of 5 bases. The CDR3 protein is CASSPAYEQYF. CDR3 DNA sequence: TGTGCCAGCAGCCCCGCCTACGAGCAGTACTTC.

J is TRBJ2-5 and V is TRBV19; TRBD1 might be the D (6 bases). The CDR3 has 15 amino acids. The V gene lost 4 bases and the J gene lost 7 bases, with 19 bases spanning the gap. CDR1 and CDR2 from the germline V gene are LNHDA and SQIVND (reference sequence). The CDR3 coding sequence is TGTGCCAGTAGTAGAACAGGGTACATGACCGGGACCCAGTACTTC. This encodes CASSRTGYMTGTQYF.

Details on this clone: The identical CDR3 is also encoded by other nucleotide sequences in the sample. This chain uses TRBV7-9 with TRBJ2-1, with D possibly matching TRBD2 (5 bases). The V and J ends lost 1 base and 6 bases respectively, with 7 bases between them. The CDR3 runs 13 residues. Germline lookup yields CDR1 SEHNR and CDR2 FQNEAQ (reference sequence). This CDR3 reads CASSLGEGNEQFF. The CDR3, as DNA: TGTGCCAGCAGCTTAGGCGAGGGCAATGAGCAGTTCTTC.